These 2 T cell receptor beta chains were sequenced from one sample in a study of T cell therapy after organ transplantation. Libraries were prepared by immunoSEQ multiplex PCR; TCRdb keeps only in-frame clonotypes and omits some of them. The sample includes a few thousand clones, approximately 69% of them seen just once. Their cognate antigens are unknown. Sample time point: 20-29 weeks after completion of therapy. Sequenced here: CD8+ T cells from blood, sampled after autologous CMV-specific T cell therapy. The source is a human patient who had received a solid organ transplant and had CMV disease. Some T cells may arise from the graft donor.

The chain uses TRBV7-9 and TRBJ2-7; 10 bases line up with TRBD2. In germline, CDR1 is SEHNR, CDR2 FQNEAQ (reference sequence). The CDR3 totals 17 residues. Trimming took 2 bases from V and 1 from J; bases not matched to a gene: 8. CDR3 coding DNA: TGTGCCAGCAGCTTAACTAGCGGGAAAATTGGGTCCTACGAGCAGTACTTC. It codes for CASSLTSGKIGSYEQYF.

In the case of this clone: Other DNA sequences from this sample encode an identical CDR3 as well. V is TRBV7-6 and J is TRBJ2-5; TRBD1 is a possible D gene (6 bases). The germline CDR1 and CDR2 sequences are SGHVS and FNYEAQ. The CDR3 extends over 14 amino acids. V was clipped by 1 base and J by 4 bases, with 10 bases between them. CDR3 residues: CASSLGGRGETQYF. CDR3 bases: TGTGCCAGCAGCTTAGGGGGGCGTGGAGAGACCCAGTACTTC. The full variable domain, in which reference TRBV7-6 and TRBJ2-5 provide the parts outside the CDR3, is GAGVSQSPRYKVTKRGQDVALRCDPISGHVSLYWYRQALGQGPEFLTYFNYEAQQDKSGLPNDRFSAERPEGSISTLTIQRTEQRDSAMYRCASSLGGRGETQYFGPGTRLLVL.